The 32 T cell receptor beta chains below all came from one sample that was sequenced in a study of blood T cell repertoires in COVID-19. TCRdb's table, derived via immunoSEQ multiplex PCR, lists solely in-frame clones and lacks some. The data contain approximately 63,000 clones, roughly 90% of them singletons. Sample: peripheral blood. These receptors all stem from a woman aged 80 or over with acute or convalescent COVID-19.

J is TRBJ2-5 and V is TRBV3-1 (or the pseudogene TRBV3-2); 11 bases fit TRBD1. This CDR3 is built from 17 residues. Germline loops: CDR1 LGHDT, CDR2 YNNKEL (reference sequence). After removal of 1 base from V and 4 bases from J, the junction contained 8 bases not matched to a gene. The CDR3 loop reads CASSQGGGTGGRETQYF. CDR3 nucleotides: TGTGCCAGCAGCCAAGGGGGCGGGACAGGGGGAAGAGAGACCCAGTACTTC.

The rearrangement joins TRBV10-3 to TRBJ2-2, with TRBD1 identical over 7 bases. Germline CDR1 and CDR2: ENHRY and SYGVKD. The CDR3 spans 16 residues. V lost 4 bases to trimming and J lost 5 bases; unmatched junction nucleotides: 10. This CDR3 is CAISGGRGLSTGELFF. The CDR3 DNA reads as TGTGCCATCAGTGGAGGCAGGGGGTTATCTACCGGGGAGCTGTTTTTT.

The V and J genes are TRBV18 and TRBJ1-2, with 7 bases aligning to TRBD1. The CDR3 length is 13 residues. CDR1 KGHSH and CDR2 LQKENI come from the germline V gene. V dropped 4 bases and J dropped 10; count of bases not matched to a gene: 9. CDR3 loop: CASSQGQNRDYTF. CDR3 nucleotide sequence: TGTGCCAGCTCACAGGGACAGAACCGGGACTACACCTTC. The whole variable domain, remainder taken from reference TRBV18 and TRBJ1-2, is NAGVMQNPRHLVRRRGQEARLRCSPMKGHSHVYWYRQLPEEGLKFMVYLQKENIIDESGMPKERFSAEFPKEGPSILRIQQVVRGDSAAYFCASSQGQNRDYTFGSGTRLTVV.

V is TRBV2 and J is TRBJ1-4; D is undetermined. V lost 11 bases and J lost 3, with 13 bases in between. This CDR3 region has 13 residues. CDR1 and CDR2 from the germline V gene are SNHLY and FYNNEI. In DNA, the CDR3 is TGTGCCGGAAGGAGGGTTCCTAATGAAAAACTGTTTTTT. Translation: CAGRRVPNEKLFF.

The rearrangement uses TRBV11-3 and TRBJ2-2; no firm D call. CDR3 length equals 14 residues. With 3 bases removed from V and 4 bases from J, the gap between germline ends came to 9 bases. Germline V gives CDR1 SGHNT, CDR2 YENEEA. As DNA, the CDR3 is TGTGCCAGCAGCTTGGTCAGTGCCACCGGGGAGCTGTTTTTT. This codes for CASSLVSATGELFF.

J is TRBJ2-2 and V is TRBV2, with D perhaps matching TRBD1 (5 bases). V was pared by 10 bases and J by 1 base, with 10 bases between. Germline V gives CDR1 SNHLY, CDR2 FYNNEI. This CDR3 is 13 amino acids long. This CDR3 reads CATSTENTGELFF. CDR3 coding DNA: TGTGCCACCTCGACAGAGAACACCGGGGAGCTGTTTTTT.

The rearrangement links TRBV3-1 (or the pseudogene TRBV3-2) to TRBJ2-2; D not certain. V was clipped by 4 bases and J by 8 bases, with 8 bases between them. The V gene's germline CDR1 is LGHDT and CDR2 YNNKEL (reference sequence). This CDR3 region has 12 residues. CDR3 sequence: CASSPLLGELFF. The CDR3 coding sequence is TGTGCCAGCAGCCCTCTGTTGGGGGAGCTGTTTTTT.

The chain links TRBV7-3 to TRBJ2-2; D possibly corresponds to TRBD1 (6 bases). The CDR3 contains 15 residues. Germline CDR1 SGHTA, CDR2 FQGTGA. Trimming left V 5 bases short and J 5 bases short, with 15 bases between. The CDR3 sequence: CASSLLNDRTGELFF. CDR3 coding DNA: TGTGCCAGCAGCCTCCTGAACGACAGGACCGGGGAGCTGTTTTTT.

This clone was seen only a few times. The rearrangement joins TRBV10-1 to TRBJ2-1; 8 bases are a match to TRBD2. There are 16 residues in the CDR3. Germline CDR1 WNHNN, CDR2 SYGVQD (reference sequence). V lost 3 bases to trimming and J lost 4 bases; unmatched junction nucleotides: 8. The CDR3 reads CASSDGAGDRYNEQFF. In nucleotides, the CDR3 is TGCGCCAGCAGTGATGGAGCGGGAGATCGTTACAATGAGCAGTTCTTC.

The gene calls are TRBV6-5 and TRBJ1-5; D is possibly TRBD1 (5 bases). Trimming stripped 10 bases from V and 5 bases from J, with 12 bases between. Germline V CDR1 and CDR2: MNHEY, SVGAGI. The length of the CDR3 is 12 residues. In DNA form, the CDR3 reads TGTGCCACCGAGATAGGGGATCAGCCCCAGCATTTT. It is translated as CATEIGDQPQHF.

This chain connects TRBV7-2 to TRBJ1-1; TRBD1 agrees at 7 bases. The CDR3 runs to 12 residues. In germline, CDR1 is SGHTA, CDR2 FQGNSA. V was clipped by 2 bases and J by 10 bases; unmatched bases: 4. DNA of the CDR3: TGTGCCAGCAGCTTAATCCGACAGGGAGCTTTCTTT. Protein product: CASSLIRQGAFF. The full variable domain, completed using reference TRBV7-2 and TRBJ1-1, is GAGVSQSPSNKVTEKGKDVELRCDPISGHTALYWYRQSLGQGLEFLIYFQGNSAPDKSGLPSDRFSAERTGGSVSTLTIQRTQQEDSAVYLCASSLIRQGAFFGQGTRLTVV.

The rearrangement uses TRBV6-1 and TRBJ1-5; no clear D. Per the germline V gene, CDR1 is MNHNS and CDR2 is SASEGT. Trimming stripped 3 bases from V and 6 bases from J, with 21 bases between. The CDR3 runs to 17 residues. CDR3 sequence (DNA): TGTGCCAGCAGTGACTACCCGTTAGTACTAAACATTCAGCCCCAGCATTTT. This codes for CASSDYPLVLNIQPQHF.

The count of this clone is one. The chain joins TRBV5-1 to TRBJ1-6; 9 bases agree with TRBD1. This CDR3 contains 15 residues. From germline, CDR1 is SGHRS and CDR2 YFSETQ. Trimming cost V 0 bases and J 9 bases; bases outside gene matches: 4. CDR3 DNA: TGCGCCAGCAGCTTGGATGGACAGGGGACTTCACCCCTCCACTTT. It codes for CASSLDGQGTSPLHF.

The rearrangement links TRBV5-4 to TRBJ1-2; 7 bases are a match to TRBD1. CDR3 size: 16 residues. Germline CDR1 is SGHNT and CDR2 is YYREEE (reference sequence). Trimming cost V 9 bases and J 0 bases; bases outside gene matches: 14. CDR3 sequence (DNA): TGTGCCACCTCACGAGGCCTGGGACAGACTAACTATGGCTACACCTTC. Translating it yields CATSRGLGQTNYGYTF.

The chain joins TRBV24-1 to TRBJ2-2; TRBD2 matches at 12 bases. The germline gives CDR1 KGHDR, CDR2 SFDVKD. The CDR3 is 18 residues long. With 4 bases clipped from V and 2 bases from J, the junction kept 7 bases outside the gene matches. The DNA for the CDR3 is TGTGCCACCAGTGACCCTGGACTAGCGGGACTTAACACCGGGGAGCTGTTTTTT. It encodes CATSDPGLAGLNTGELFF.

The chain carries TRBV19 and TRBJ2-1; D gene ambiguous. The CDR3 has 15 residues. Deletions cut 9 bases from V and 0 bases from J, with 15 bases between. The germline CDR1 and CDR2 sequences are LNHDA and SQIVND (reference sequence). CDR3 residues: CASRPTVSSYNEQFF. The CDR3 bases are TGTGCCAGCCGTCCAACGGTTAGCTCCTACAATGAGCAGTTCTTC.

The genes are TRBV7-9 and TRBJ2-3; D is unclear. V dropped 1 base and J dropped 0 bases, with 11 bases sitting between them. The germline gives CDR1 SEHNR, CDR2 FQNEAQ (reference sequence). The CDR3 extends over 16 amino acids. The CDR3 DNA is TGTGCCAGCAGCTTAGGCGGTTCTTCTAGCACAGATACGCAGTATTTT. The encoded protein is CASSLGGSSSTDTQYF.

The CDR3 nucleotides read TGTGCCAGCAGCCCCCGAGGTGGGGCCAACGTCCTGACTTTC. Encoded protein: CASSPRGGANVLTF. The V gene is TRBV4-2, the J gene TRBJ2-6; no definite D call. There are 14 residues in the CDR3. V dropped 4 bases and J dropped 3 bases, with 7 bases sitting between them. The germline CDR1 and CDR2 sequences are LGHNA and YNFKEQ.

V gene TRBV11-1 combines with J gene TRBJ2-7; no clear D gene. CDR3 length: 14 amino acids. Per the germline V gene, CDR1 is SGHAT and CDR2 is FQDESV (reference sequence). V gave up 2 bases and J gave up 2 bases, with 10 bases separating them. The chain's CDR3 is CASSLPTPPYEQYF. The CDR3 coding sequence is TGTGCCAGCAGCTTACCCACTCCGCCCTACGAGCAGTACTTC.

The chain employs TRBV29-1 and TRBJ1-2, with 7 positions matching TRBD1. V lost 6 bases to trimming and J lost 4 bases; unmatched junction nucleotides: 5. Germline values: CDR1 SQVTM, CDR2 ANQGSEA. The CDR3 loop spans 12 amino acids. The CDR3 sequence is CSVQGVGYGYTF. CDR3 nucleotides: TGCAGCGTGCAGGGGGTTGGCTATGGCTACACCTTC.

This clone came up once. This chain uses TRBV19 with TRBJ1-1; 8 bases line up with TRBD1. The CDR3 runs 16 residues. Per germline, CDR1 LNHDA and CDR2 SQIVND (reference sequence). Trimming at V came to 0 bases and at J to 0 bases, leaving 3 bases not matched to a gene. CDR3 loop: CASSIDRTGLNTEAFF. The CDR3 nucleotides are TGTGCCAGTAGTATAGACCGGACAGGGCTGAACACTGAAGCTTTCTTT.

The rearrangement joins TRBV24-1 to TRBJ2-6, with D tentatively TRBD1 (6 bases). Germline V lookup: CDR1 KGHDR, CDR2 SFDVKD. CDR3 size: 16 residues. The ends were cut back, 8 bases at V and 0 bases at J, with 13 bases in the middle. CDR3 coding DNA: TGTGCCACCACCGACTCGGACAGCTCTGGGGCCAACGTCCTGACTTTC. Residues: CATTDSDSSGANVLTF.

The table lists this clone with a count of one. V is TRBV5-8 and J is TRBJ1-3; 10 bases are a match to TRBD1. V lost 7 bases, J lost 2 bases, and 3 bases stayed unmatched. This CDR3 has 14 residues. Germline V gives CDR1 SGHTS, CDR2 YDEGEE. CDR3 DNA sequence: TGTGCCAGCGGGACAGGGGACGCTGGAAACACCATATATTTT. This encodes CASGTGDAGNTIYF. Together with reference TRBV5-8 and TRBJ1-3, the CDR3 gives the full variable domain: EAGVTQSPTHLIKTRGQQATLRCSPISGHTSVYWYQQALGLGLQFLLWYDEGEERNRGNFPPRFSGRQFPNYSSELNVNALELEDSALYLCASGTGDAGNTIYFGEGSWLTVV.

This clone was observed a handful of times. The chain employs TRBV5-1 and TRBJ1-1, with 7 bases lining up with TRBD1. The J segment lost 5 bases and the V segment lost 1 base, leaving 5 bases of the junction unmatched. The CDR3 extends over 14 amino acids. CDR1 and CDR2 (germline): SGHRS, YFSETQ. The CDR3 here is CASSLSLTGTEAFF. For the CDR3, the DNA is TGCGCCAGCAGCTTGTCCCTGACAGGGACTGAAGCTTTCTTT.

V is TRBV6-2 or TRBV6-3 and J is TRBJ1-2; a possible D gene is TRBD1 (5 bases). The CDR3 spans 15 residues. Trimming pared 0 bases from V and 8 bases from J, leaving 16 bases between. The germline CDR1 and CDR2 sequences are MNHEY and SVGEGT. This CDR3 is CASSYSKGALYGYTF. CDR3 nucleotide sequence: TGTGCCAGCAGTTACTCGAAAGGGGCACTTTACGGCTACACCTTC.

The rearrangement joins TRBV27 to TRBJ2-3; TRBD2 is a possible D gene (7 bases). V was trimmed by 5 bases and J by 0 bases, leaving 27 bases between them. Germline CDR1 is MNHEY and CDR2 is SMNVEV (reference sequence). The CDR3 spans 20 residues. CDR3 in DNA: TGTGCCAGCAGTCCATTTACAGGGTACCAGCGGGAAGACAGCACAGATACGCAGTATTTT. Translating it yields CASSPFTGYQREDSTDTQYF.

This clone was seen just once. V is TRBV5-1 and J is TRBJ2-1; 13 nucleotides agree with TRBD2. There are 15 residues in the CDR3. The germline gives CDR1 SGHRS, CDR2 YFSETQ. The J segment lost 6 bases and the V segment lost 3 bases, leaving 3 bases of the junction unmatched. CDR3 loop: CASSSTSGRANEQFF. The CDR3 bases are TGCGCCAGCAGCTCTACTAGCGGGAGGGCCAATGAGCAGTTCTTC.

This rearrangement joins TRBV4-2 to TRBJ2-5; 11 nucleotides align to TRBD2. Germline-derived CDR1 and CDR2 are LGHNA and YNFKEQ. The CDR3 extends over 16 amino acids. V trimming: 3 bases; J trimming: 2 bases; junction bases outside the gene matches: 5. Written as DNA, the CDR3 is TGTGCCAGCAGCCAGGCCCTAGCGGGGGGTCAAGAGACCCAGTACTTC. It codes for CASSQALAGGQETQYF.

This clone occurred a few times. The gene calls are TRBV18 and TRBJ2-2, with TRBD1 matching over 7 bases. The CDR3 is 16 amino acids. Germline-derived CDR1 and CDR2 are KGHSH and LQKENI. V gave up 2 bases and J gave up 0 bases; unmatched junction bases: 3. CDR3 amino acids: CASSPAGQANTGELFF. Written as DNA, the CDR3 is TGTGCCAGCTCACCAGCAGGACAGGCGAACACCGGGGAGCTGTTTTTT.

The chain recombines TRBV6-5 with TRBJ2-3, with 9 bases identical to TRBD2. Germline lookup yields CDR1 MNHEY and CDR2 SVGAGI. V shed 7 bases, J shed 5 bases, and the junction held 10 bases outside the gene matches. This CDR3 is built from 15 residues. The DNA of the CDR3 is TGTGCCAGCACCCCCCTCCTAGCGGGACAAGATACGCAGTATTTT. Amino acids: CASTPLLAGQDTQYF.

The rearrangement joins TRBV2 to TRBJ1-6; 9 nucleotides agree with TRBD1. In germline, CDR1 is SNHLY, CDR2 FYNNEI. The CDR3 is made up of 18 amino acids. The J segment lost 2 bases and the V segment lost 7 bases, leaving 12 bases of the junction unmatched. CDR3 sequence reads: CASITGTGQGTYNSPLHF. CDR3 nucleotides: TGTGCCAGCATCACCGGGACAGGGCAAGGGACCTATAATTCACCCCTCCACTTT.

In DNA form, the CDR3 reads TGTGCCAGCAGCCACCGACAGAGCTACGAGCAGTACTTC. This codes for CASSHRQSYEQYF. This rearrangement joins TRBV3-1 (or the pseudogene TRBV3-2) to TRBJ2-7, with D possibly TRBD1 on 5 matching bases. The CDR3 consists of 13 residues. V gave up 3 bases and J gave up 3 bases, with 9 bases separating them. Germline assignment: CDR1 LGHDT and CDR2 YNNKEL (reference sequence).